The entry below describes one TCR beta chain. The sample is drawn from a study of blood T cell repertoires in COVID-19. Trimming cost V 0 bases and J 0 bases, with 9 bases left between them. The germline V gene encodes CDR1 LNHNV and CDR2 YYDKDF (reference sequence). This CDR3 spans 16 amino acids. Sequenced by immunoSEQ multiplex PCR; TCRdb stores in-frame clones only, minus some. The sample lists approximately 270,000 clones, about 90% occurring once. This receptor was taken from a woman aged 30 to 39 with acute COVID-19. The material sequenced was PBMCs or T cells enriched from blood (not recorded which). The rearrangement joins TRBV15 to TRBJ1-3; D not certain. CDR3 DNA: TGTGCCACCAGCAGAGATCGGGTCGGCTCTGGAAACACCATATATTTT. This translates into CATSRDRVGSGNTIYF.